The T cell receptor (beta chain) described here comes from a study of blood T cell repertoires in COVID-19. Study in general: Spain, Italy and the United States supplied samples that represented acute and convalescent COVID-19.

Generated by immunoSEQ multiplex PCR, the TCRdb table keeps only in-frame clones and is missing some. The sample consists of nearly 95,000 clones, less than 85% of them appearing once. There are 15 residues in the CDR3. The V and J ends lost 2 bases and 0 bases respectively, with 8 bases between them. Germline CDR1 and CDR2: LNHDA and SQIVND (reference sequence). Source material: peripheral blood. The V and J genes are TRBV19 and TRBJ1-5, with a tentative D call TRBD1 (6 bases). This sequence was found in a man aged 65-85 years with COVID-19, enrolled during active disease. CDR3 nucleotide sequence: TGTGCCAGTAGTATACAGGGGACTAGCAATCAGCCCCAGCATTTT. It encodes CASSIQGTSNQPQHF.